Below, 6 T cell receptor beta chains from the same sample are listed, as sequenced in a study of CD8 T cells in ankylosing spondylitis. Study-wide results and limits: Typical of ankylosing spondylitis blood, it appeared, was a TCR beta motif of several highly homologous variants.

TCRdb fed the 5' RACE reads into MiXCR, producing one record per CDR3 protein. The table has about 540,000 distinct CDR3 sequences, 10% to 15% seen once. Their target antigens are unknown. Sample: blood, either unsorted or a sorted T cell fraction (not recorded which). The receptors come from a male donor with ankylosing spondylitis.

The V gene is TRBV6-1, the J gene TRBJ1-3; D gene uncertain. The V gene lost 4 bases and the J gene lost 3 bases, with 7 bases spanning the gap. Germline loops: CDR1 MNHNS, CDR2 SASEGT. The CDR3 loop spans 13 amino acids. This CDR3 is CASSVRRGNTIYF. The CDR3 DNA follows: TGTGCCAGCAGTGTTAGGCGTGGAAACACCATATATTTT.

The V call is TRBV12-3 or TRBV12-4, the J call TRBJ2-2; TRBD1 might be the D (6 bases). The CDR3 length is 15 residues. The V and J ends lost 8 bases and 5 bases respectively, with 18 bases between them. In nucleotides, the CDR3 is TGTGCCAGCCGGAGAGCTACAGGGCTAACCGGGGAGCTGTTTTTT. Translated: CASRRATGLTGELFF.

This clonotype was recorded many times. CDR3 bases: TGTGCCAGCAGCCCGCTCACCATCTTTGCGGAGCTGTTTTTT. Translating it yields CASSPLTIFAELFF. The chain is built from TRBV3-1 and TRBJ2-2; D remains ambiguous. The germline V and J ends were trimmed by 4 bases and 10 bases, with 16 bases remaining between them. Germline V gene sequence: CDR1 LGHDT, CDR2 YNNKEL (reference sequence). This CDR3 spans 14 amino acids.

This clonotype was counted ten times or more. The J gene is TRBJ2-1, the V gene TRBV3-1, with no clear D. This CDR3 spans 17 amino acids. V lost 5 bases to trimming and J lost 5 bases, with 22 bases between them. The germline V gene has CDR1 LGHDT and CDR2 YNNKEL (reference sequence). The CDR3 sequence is CASSDTGYGFINNEQFF. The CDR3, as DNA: TGTGCCAGCAGCGATACTGGTTACGGGTTTATTAACAATGAGCAGTTCTTC.

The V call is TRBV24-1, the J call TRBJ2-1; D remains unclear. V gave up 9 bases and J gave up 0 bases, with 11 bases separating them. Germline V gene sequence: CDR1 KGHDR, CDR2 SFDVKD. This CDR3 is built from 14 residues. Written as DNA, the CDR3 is TGTGCCACCGGCGGCTACGGCTCCTACAATGAGCAGTTCTTC. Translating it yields CATGGYGSYNEQFF.

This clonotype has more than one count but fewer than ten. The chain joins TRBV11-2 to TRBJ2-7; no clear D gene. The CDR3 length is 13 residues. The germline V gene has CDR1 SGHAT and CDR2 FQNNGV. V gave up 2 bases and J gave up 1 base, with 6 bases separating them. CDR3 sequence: CASSLLESYEQYF. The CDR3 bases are TGTGCCAGCAGCTTACTCGAATCCTACGAGCAGTACTTC.